Shown below are 25 T cell receptor beta chains from a single sample sequenced in a study of blood T cell repertoires in COVID-19. Sequencing used immunoSEQ multiplex PCR; TCRdb keeps in-frame clones, though not all of them. The sample consists of hundreds of thousands of clones, roughly 90% of them appearing once. Input material: PBMCs or T cells enriched from blood (not recorded which). Receptors were obtained from a woman aged 30 to 39 who had recovered from COVID-19.

The chain employs TRBV3-1 (or the pseudogene TRBV3-2) and TRBJ1-5; 7 bases align to TRBD1. This CDR3 has 15 amino acids. V shed 6 bases and J 3 bases; nucleotides not matched to a gene: 8. Germline CDR1 reads LGHDT; CDR2 reads YNNKEL (reference sequence). The CDR3 loop is CASSLRQGINQPQHF. In DNA form, the CDR3 reads TGTGCCAGCAGTCTTCGACAGGGCATCAATCAGCCCCAGCATTTT.

The chain links TRBV27 to TRBJ1-1; TRBD1 aligns across 8 bases. Looked up from germline, CDR1 is MNHEY and CDR2 is SMNVEV (reference sequence). Trimming took 5 bases from V and 6 from J; bases not matched to a gene: 8. This CDR3 region has 14 residues. DNA for the CDR3: TGTGCCAGCAGTCACACAGGGGGTGGGCCTGAAGCTTTCTTT. It is translated as CASSHTGGGPEAFF.

This chain uses TRBV29-1 with TRBJ2-2; 15 bases agree with TRBD2. V was clipped by 7 bases and J by 6 bases; unmatched bases: 0. This CDR3 contains 13 residues. The germline V gene encodes CDR1 SQVTM and CDR2 ANQGSEA. CDR3 in amino acids: CSGTSGGAGELFF. Here the CDR3 DNA reads TGCAGCGGGACTAGCGGGGGGGCCGGGGAGCTGTTTTTT.

Here the CDR3 reads CAIKQGASYNSPLHF. CDR3 bases: TGTGCCATTAAACAGGGGGCATCCTATAATTCACCCCTCCACTTT. The rearrangement uses TRBV6-5 and TRBJ1-6; 9 positions match TRBD1. Per germline, CDR1 MNHEY and CDR2 SVGAGI. CDR3 length equals 15 residues. V shed 10 bases and J 1 base; nucleotides not matched to a gene: 5.

V is TRBV28 and J is TRBJ1-1; D not resolved. CDR3 size: 15 residues. Germline assignment: CDR1 MDHEN and CDR2 SYDVKM. V dropped 2 bases and J dropped 4 bases, with 14 bases sitting between them. CDR3 region: CASSLKPRPGTEAFF. The CDR3 nucleotides read TGTGCCAGCAGTTTAAAGCCCAGACCGGGCACTGAAGCTTTCTTT.

The chain links TRBV5-5 to TRBJ2-7; 13 positions agree with TRBD2. The germline gives CDR1 SGHKS, CDR2 YYEKEE (reference sequence). This CDR3 comprises 15 residues. The V and J ends lost 4 bases and 3 bases, in that order; junction bases with no gene match: 4. The CDR3 sequence is CASSHGLAGVYEQYF. In nucleotides, the CDR3 is TGTGCCAGCAGCCATGGACTAGCGGGAGTCTACGAGCAGTACTTC.

The chain uses TRBV7-2 and TRBJ2-1; tentative D call: TRBD2 (6 bases). The CDR3 is 14 amino acids. Germline CDR1 reads SGHTA; CDR2 reads FQGNSA. The ends were cut back, 3 bases at V and 8 bases at J, with 14 bases in the middle. CDR3: CASSFQWGLDEQFF. The CDR3 DNA reads TGTGCCAGCAGCTTCCAATGGGGACTCGATGAGCAGTTCTTC.

This chain's CDR3 is CASSSGQGGAYEQYF. The CDR3, as DNA: TGTGCCAGCAGCTCGGGACAGGGTGGCGCCTACGAGCAGTACTTC. The chain combines TRBV11-2 with TRBJ2-7; 9 positions match TRBD1. Germline CDR1 reads SGHAT; CDR2 reads FQNNGV. The trim removed 4 bases at V and 2 bases at J, leaving 6 bases unmatched. The CDR3 has 15 residues.

The chain combines TRBV3-1 (or the pseudogene TRBV3-2) with TRBJ2-7, with 7 bases matching TRBD1. V lost 5 bases, J lost 2 bases, and 6 bases stayed unmatched. The CDR3 spans 14 residues. Germline V gene sequence: CDR1 LGHDT, CDR2 YNNKEL (reference sequence). The CDR3, as DNA: TGTGCCAGCAGCTTCACGACAGGGACCTACGAGCAGTACTTC. This sequence encodes CASSFTTGTYEQYF.

V gene TRBV6-6 combines with J gene TRBJ2-7, with D perhaps matching TRBD1 (5 bases). Trimming removed 7 bases at V and 6 bases at J, with 13 bases between. This CDR3 is built from 12 residues. CDR1 and CDR2 from the germline V gene are MNHNY and SVGAGI (reference sequence). CDR3 DNA sequence: TGTGCCAGCACAGGGCTCATAAGCGAGCAGTACTTC. Its translation: CASTGLISEQYF.

CDR3 nucleotides: TGTGCCAGCTCACCTACCCGCCGACAGTTTTACCCTTCTTTGAACACTGAAGCTTTCTTT. Translation gives CASSPTRRQFYPSLNTEAFF. This chain uses TRBV18 with TRBJ1-1, with a tentative D call TRBD1 (5 bases). CDR1 and CDR2 from the germline V gene are KGHSH and LQKENI. The CDR3 has 20 amino acids. V gave up 3 bases and J gave up 0 bases, with 26 bases separating them.

This clone was seen once. The chain is built from TRBV29-1 and TRBJ1-1, with D maybe TRBD1 (5 bases). Per the germline V gene, CDR1 is SQVTM and CDR2 is ANQGSEA. This CDR3 is built from 13 residues. With 4 bases removed from V and 0 bases from J, the gap between germline ends came to 9 bases. CDR3 in amino acids: CSVAYRLNTEAFF. The CDR3 bases are TGCAGCGTTGCATACAGGTTGAACACTGAAGCTTTCTTT.

The J gene is TRBJ2-7, the V gene TRBV18; 16 bases line up with TRBD2. Germline-derived CDR1 and CDR2 are KGHSH and LQKENI. V trimming: 3 bases; J trimming: 0 bases; junction bases outside the gene matches: 5. The CDR3 contains 18 residues. CDR3: CASSPRGLAGGSSYEQYF. In nucleotides, the CDR3 is TGTGCCAGCTCACCCAGGGGACTAGCGGGGGGGAGCTCCTACGAGCAGTACTTC. Looking up the rest from reference TRBV18 and TRBJ2-7 gives the full variable domain: NAGVMQNPRHLVRRRGQEARLRCSPMKGHSHVYWYRQLPEEGLKFMVYLQKENIIDESGMPKERFSAEFPKEGPSILRIQQVVRGDSAAYFCASSPRGLAGGSSYEQYFGPGTRLTVT.

V and J are TRBV5-1 and TRBJ1-3; TRBD1 aligns across 7 bases. The germline CDR1 and CDR2 sequences are SGHRS and YFSETQ. CDR3 length: 16 residues. Trimming at V came to 6 bases and at J to 0 bases, leaving 9 bases not matched to a gene. The CDR3, as DNA: TGCGCCAGCACCCAAGGACAGGTTGACTCTGGAAACACCATATATTTT. Protein sequence: CASTQGQVDSGNTIYF.

This clone was counted once. V gene TRBV6-1 combines with J gene TRBJ1-5; weak D call: TRBD1 (5 bases). The CDR3 covers 15 residues. The V end lost 2 bases, the J end lost 3 bases, and 11 bases lay between the germline ends. The germline gives CDR1 MNHNS, CDR2 SASEGT. CDR3 amino acids: CASSERGLNNQPQHF. The CDR3 coding sequence is TGTGCCAGCAGTGAAAGGGGTCTTAACAATCAGCCCCAGCATTTT.

V and J are TRBV19 and TRBJ2-1, with D maybe TRBD2 (6 bases). V was trimmed by 3 bases and J by 0 bases, leaving 12 bases between them. There are 16 residues in the CDR3. The germline V gene encodes CDR1 LNHDA and CDR2 SQIVND (reference sequence). CDR3 coding DNA: TGTGCCAGTAGTATTTTTAGCGGTTTCTCCTACAATGAGCAGTTCTTC. As protein: CASSIFSGFSYNEQFF.

The V gene is TRBV5-4, the J gene TRBJ1-4, with TRBD1 matching 9 bases. The V and J ends lost 4 bases and 7 bases, in that order; junction bases with no gene match: 5. The CDR3 length is 14 residues. Germline assignment: CDR1 SGHNT and CDR2 YYREEE (reference sequence). CDR3 in DNA: TGTGCCAGCAGCCCGGGACAGGGTGGTGAAAAACTGTTTTTT. Its translation: CASSPGQGGEKLFF.

The table lists this clone with a few counts. This rearrangement joins TRBV28 to TRBJ2-7; 9 nucleotides line up with TRBD1. The CDR3 covers 14 residues. V was clipped by 7 bases and J by 7 bases; unmatched bases: 11. Germline CDR1 is MDHEN and CDR2 is SYDVKM. For the CDR3, the DNA is TGTGCCAGCAACTCGGGACAGGGAGTTGGGGAGCAGTACTTC. Protein sequence: CASNSGQGVGEQYF. Full variable domain (rest looked up from reference TRBV28 and TRBJ2-7): DVKVTQSSRYLVKRTGEKVFLECVQDMDHENMFWYRQDPGLGLRLIYFSYDVKMKEKGDIPEGYSVSREKKERFSLILESASTNQTSMYLCASNSGQGVGEQYFGPGTRLTVT.

This sequence joins TRBV3-1 (or the pseudogene TRBV3-2) and TRBJ1-1, with 11 bases matching TRBD1. The CDR3 is 15 amino acids. V shed 2 bases, J shed 5 bases, and the junction held 4 bases outside the gene matches. In germline, CDR1 is LGHDT, CDR2 YNNKEL (reference sequence). The CDR3 DNA reads as TGTGCCAGCAGCCAACCCGGGACAGGGGGGACTGAAGCTTTCTTT. Its translation: CASSQPGTGGTEAFF.

The rearrangement links TRBV28 to TRBJ2-7; 7 bases line up with TRBD1. The germline V gene encodes CDR1 MDHEN and CDR2 SYDVKM. V gave up 3 bases and J gave up 1 base; unmatched junction bases: 3. There are 14 residues in the CDR3. This chain's CDR3 is CASSFFRGSYEQYF. CDR3 in DNA: TGTGCCAGCAGTTTTTTCAGGGGGTCCTACGAGCAGTACTTC. Complete variable domain (other parts from reference TRBV28 and TRBJ2-7): DVKVTQSSRYLVKRTGEKVFLECVQDMDHENMFWYRQDPGLGLRLIYFSYDVKMKEKGDIPEGYSVSREKKERFSLILESASTNQTSMYLCASSFFRGSYEQYFGPGTRLTVT.

This rearrangement joins TRBV5-1 to TRBJ1-4; TRBD1 aligns across 9 bases. V shed 1 base, J shed 1 base, and the junction held 2 bases outside the gene matches. CDR1 and CDR2 (germline): SGHRS, YFSETQ. The CDR3 totals 16 residues. The CDR3, as DNA: TGCGCCAGCAGCTTGAACAGGGGGCAAACTAATGAAAAACTGTTTTTT. Protein product: CASSLNRGQTNEKLFF.

V and J are TRBV5-1 and TRBJ2-2; 9 bases map to TRBD2. The trim removed 7 bases at V and 0 bases at J, leaving 7 bases unmatched. The CDR3 has 16 residues. Germline V gene lookup returns CDR1 SGHRS and CDR2 YFSETQ. CDR3 bases: TGCGCCAGCTGCCCCCGACTAGCGGCGAACACCGGGGAGCTGTTTTTT. This translates into CASCPRLAANTGELFF.

V is TRBV5-4 and J is TRBJ2-2; D call uncertain. V was shortened by 1 base and J by 4 bases, with 14 bases between the two germline ends. Germline lookup yields CDR1 SGHNT and CDR2 YYREEE (reference sequence). The CDR3 spans 16 residues. DNA for the CDR3: TGTGCCAGCAGCTTGTGGATTCAGACGGGCACCGGGGAGCTGTTTTTT. Protein: CASSLWIQTGTGELFF.

The chain recombines TRBV28 with TRBJ2-2; perhaps TRBD1 as D (5 bases). The germline V gene has CDR1 MDHEN and CDR2 SYDVKM. Trimming cost V 3 bases and J 5 bases, with 10 bases left between them. The CDR3 is made up of 14 amino acids. The CDR3 spells CASSLYRPTGELFF. The DNA of the CDR3 is TGTGCCAGCAGTTTGTACAGGCCTACCGGGGAGCTGTTTTTT.

The chain couples TRBV18 to TRBJ1-1; 12 nucleotides agree with TRBD1. CDR3 length: 18 residues. Trimming at V came to 1 base and at J to 0 bases, leaving 6 bases not matched to a gene. The germline V gene has CDR1 KGHSH and CDR2 LQKENI. The CDR3 protein is CASSPRGTGGLMNTEAFF. CDR3 DNA: TGTGCCAGCTCACCACGGGGGACAGGGGGCCTCATGAACACTGAAGCTTTCTTT.